This T cell receptor beta chain is from a study of blood T cell repertoires in COVID-19. Study at large: Whether acute or convalescent, the COVID-19 samples came from the United States, Italy and Spain. From T cells, B-cell-depleted T cells, or PBMCs came the material, which was cDNA or gDNA.

The length of the CDR3 is 17 residues. Germline CDR1 reads SGHRS; CDR2 reads YFSETQ. V was clipped by 3 bases and J by 0 bases; unmatched bases: 8. In the original processing: Reference gene primers were amplified, and this amplification served to estimate nucleated cell counts. Method: immunoSEQ multiplex PCR; TCRdb's copy keeps in-frame clones and lacks some. The V and J calls and the clone size are those of that table, but D and trimming were determined from the DNA. The sample holds approximately 72,000 clones, almost 85% seen once. This clonotype was obtained from a man over 45 with acute or convalescent COVID-19. The sequencing sample was made of peripheral blood. The V gene is TRBV5-1, the J gene TRBJ2-3, with 9 bases that match TRBD2. The CDR3: CASSYPHSGGSTDTQYF. The CDR3 DNA is TGCGCCAGCAGCTACCCCCATAGCGGGGGAAGCACAGATACGCAGTATTTT.